This paragraph reports one T cell receptor beta chain. This sample stems from a study of blood T cell repertoires in COVID-19. Overall study: COVID-19 samples, acute and convalescent, were from the United States, Italy and Spain.

Repertoires were generated with immunoSEQ multiplex PCR, while TCRdb's copy carries only in-frame clones and drops some. The sample has some 360,000 clones; around 87% are singletons. The CDR3 is 17 amino acids. The V gene lost 2 bases and the J gene lost 3 bases, with 19 bases spanning the gap. The germline gives CDR1 MDHEN, CDR2 SYDVKM. The receptor was derived from an older woman with COVID-19, enrolled during active disease. Sequenced input: peripheral blood. This sequence joins TRBV28 and TRBJ1-2; a weak D match, TRBD1 (5 bases). DNA of the CDR3: TGTGCCAGCAGTTTAGCACAGGCTCGAGGCGCCGACTATGGCTACACCTTC. Protein product: CASSLAQARGADYGYTF.